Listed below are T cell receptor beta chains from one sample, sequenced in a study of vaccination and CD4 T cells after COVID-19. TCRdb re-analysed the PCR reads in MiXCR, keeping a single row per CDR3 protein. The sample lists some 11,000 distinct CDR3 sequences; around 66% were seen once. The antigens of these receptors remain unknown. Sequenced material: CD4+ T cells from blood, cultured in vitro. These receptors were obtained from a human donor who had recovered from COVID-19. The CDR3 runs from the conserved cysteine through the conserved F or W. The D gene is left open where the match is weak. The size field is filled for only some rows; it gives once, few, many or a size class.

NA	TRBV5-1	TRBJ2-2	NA	TGCGCCAGCAGCTTGGGCGACTCCCCGTGGGCAACCGGGGAGCTGTTTTTT	CASSLGDSPWATGELFF
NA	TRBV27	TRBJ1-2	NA	TGTGCCAGCAGTTCTATAAAGCAGGGGTCGGGGGGATATGGCTACACCTTC	CASSSIKQGSGGYGYTF
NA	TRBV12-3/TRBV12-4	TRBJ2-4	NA	TGTGCCAGCAGTTTAAGGCTCATATCCAAAAACATTCAGTACTTC	CASSLRLISKNIQYF
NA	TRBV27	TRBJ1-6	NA	TGTGCCAGCAGTTTGGCCTTAAGCTCACCCCTCCACTTT	CASSLALSSPLHF
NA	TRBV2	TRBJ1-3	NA	TGTGCCAGCAGTGGGTTTTCTGGAAACACCATATATTTT	CASSGFSGNTIYF
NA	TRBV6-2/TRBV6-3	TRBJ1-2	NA	TGTGCCAGCAGCTCCTCGTTCGCGGGCCTTGCAACTGGCTACACCTTC	CASSSSFAGLATGYTF
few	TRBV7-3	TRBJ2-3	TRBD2	TGTGCCAGCAGCTTAACTGAGCGGGGGGGCGTAGATACGCAGTATTTT	CASSLTERGGVDTQYF
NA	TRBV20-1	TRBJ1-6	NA	TGCAGTGCTCTGGAGGCTAGGGATTCACCCCTCCACTTT	CSALEARDSPLHF
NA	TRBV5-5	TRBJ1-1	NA	TGTGCCAGCAGCTTGGCCCCTAACACTGAAGCTTTCTTT	CASSLAPNTEAFF
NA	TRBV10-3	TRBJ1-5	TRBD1	TGTGCCATCAGTGAACCCAGGGGGCGCCGGTCCTTT	CAISEPRGRRSF
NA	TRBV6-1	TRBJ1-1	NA	TGTGCCAGCAGCAAGGGTACGAGCGAAGCTTTCTTT	CASSKGTSEAFF
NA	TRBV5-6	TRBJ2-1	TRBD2	TGTGCCAGCAGCTTTCGGCTAGCGGGAGCGAATGAGCAGTTCTTC	CASSFRLAGANEQFF
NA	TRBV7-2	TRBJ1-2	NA	TGTGCCAGCAGCCGAACAGTAAACTATGGCTACACCTTC	CASSRTVNYGYTF
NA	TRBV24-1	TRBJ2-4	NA	TGTGCCACCAGTGTTCCAGGGAGTAACATTCAGTACTTC	CATSVPGSNIQYF
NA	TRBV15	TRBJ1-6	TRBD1	TGTGCCACCATCCCAGACAGGGGCTTAGGATCACCCCTCCACTTT	CATIPDRGLGSPLHF
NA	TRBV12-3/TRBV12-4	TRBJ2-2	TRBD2	TGTGCCAGCAGACTAGCGGGGACGAACACCGGGGAGCTGTTTTTT	CASRLAGTNTGELFF
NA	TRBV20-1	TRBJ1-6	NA	TGCAGTGCTAGGAAGGGCACTAGCTCCTATAATTCACCCCTCCACTTT	CSARKGTSSYNSPLHF
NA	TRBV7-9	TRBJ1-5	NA	TGTGCCAGCAGCTTAGACGGGAGCTACAATCAGCCCCAGCATTTT	CASSLDGSYNQPQHF
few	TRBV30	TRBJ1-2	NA	TGTGCCTGGAGTGTAAGCGCAGGGAAGGCGTTTGGCTACACCTTC	CAWSVSAGKAFGYTF
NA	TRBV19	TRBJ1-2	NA	TGTGCCAGTAGTTCCCGGGACGGTAACTATGGCTACACCTTC	CASSSRDGNYGYTF
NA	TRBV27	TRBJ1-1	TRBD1	TGTGCCAGCAGTTTATACGCGGGACAGCACATGAACACTGAAGCTTTCTTT	CASSLYAGQHMNTEAFF
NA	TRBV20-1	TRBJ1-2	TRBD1	TGCAGTGCTAGAGATTACAGGGGGCACTATGGCTACACCTTC	CSARDYRGHYGYTF
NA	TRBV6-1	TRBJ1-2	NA	TGTGCCAGCAACGCAGGAAAGAACTATGGCTACACCTTC	CASNAGKNYGYTF
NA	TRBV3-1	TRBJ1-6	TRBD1	TGTGCCAGCAGCCGTACGACAGGGAGGAGCTCCTATAATTCACCCCTCCACTTT	CASSRTTGRSSYNSPLHF
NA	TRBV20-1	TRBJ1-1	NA	TGCAGTGCTACGACAGGGAACACTGAAGCTTTCTTT	CSATTGNTEAFF
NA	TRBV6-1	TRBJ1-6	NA	TGTGCCAGCACCTGGGGGGGGGCGTTTTCACCCCTCCACTTT	CASTWGGAFSPLHF